This T cell receptor beta chain was sequenced in a study of OX40 agonist ivuxolimab in advanced cancers. Study at large: Partial responses occurred in Three dose-escalation patients, one with hepatocellular carcinoma and two with cutaneous melanoma.

Sequenced by immunoSEQ multiplex PCR; TCRdb stores in-frame clones only, minus some. Here the sample spans around 18,000 clones, around 87% being singletons. The CDR3 totals 13 residues. V gave up 3 bases and J gave up 1 base, with 4 bases separating them. From germline, CDR1 is LNHDA and CDR2 SQIVND (reference sequence). This clone was seen once. The sequenced sample was CD4+ or CD8+ T cells sorted from blood, obtained in a trial of the OX40 agonist ivuxolimab. V usage is TRBV19 and J usage is TRBJ2-1; D is uncertain. The sequence was obtained from an adult with an advanced solid tumor such as melanoma, head and neck, liver or kidney cancer. The CDR3 loop is CASSIGSYNEQFF. CDR3 coding DNA: TGTGCCAGTAGTATCGGGTCCTACAATGAGCAGTTCTTC.